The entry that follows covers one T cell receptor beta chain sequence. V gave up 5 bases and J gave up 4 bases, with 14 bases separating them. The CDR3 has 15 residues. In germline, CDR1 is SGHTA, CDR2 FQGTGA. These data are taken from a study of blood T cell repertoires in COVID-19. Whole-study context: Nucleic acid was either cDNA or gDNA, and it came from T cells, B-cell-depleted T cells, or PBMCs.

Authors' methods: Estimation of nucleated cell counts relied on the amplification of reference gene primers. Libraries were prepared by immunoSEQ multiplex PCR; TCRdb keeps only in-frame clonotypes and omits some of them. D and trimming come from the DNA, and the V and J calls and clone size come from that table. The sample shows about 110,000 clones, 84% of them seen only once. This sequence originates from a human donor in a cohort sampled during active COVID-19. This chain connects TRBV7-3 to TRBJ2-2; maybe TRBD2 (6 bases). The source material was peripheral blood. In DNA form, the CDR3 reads TGTGCCAGCAGCAAGGAGGGTATCGGCACCGGGGAGCTGTTTTTT. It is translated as CASSKEGIGTGELFF.